This TCR beta chain came from a study of Ad26.COV2.S vaccination and SARS-CoV-2 variants. Germline V CDR1 and CDR2: MDHEN, SYDVKM. The CDR3 length is 17 residues. The ends were cut back, 4 bases at V and 2 bases at J, with 17 bases in the middle. Described treatment: some 19 received Ad26.COV2.S at low or high dose, single or two shots; several received placebo; per-sample allocation not given. Day 63 after the first injection of vaccine or placebo was the sampling time. TCRdb keeps only in-frame clones here, not all; method: immunoSEQ multiplex PCR. Of some 520,000 clones in the sample, 87% were seen once.

The sample was peripheral blood, taken in a trial of Ad26.COV2.S vaccine versus placebo. This clonotype was obtained from a person between 18 and 59 years old who received the Ad26.COV2.S COVID-19 vaccine or a placebo. The chain joins TRBV28 to TRBJ1-4; the D gene is possibly TRBD1 (6 bases). The DNA for the CDR3 is TGTGCCAGCAGTTCCAGGGGCGGGGGTACGACTAATGAAAAACTGTTTTTT. Its protein product is CASSSRGGGTTNEKLFF.